Shown below are 18 T cell receptor beta chains from a single sample sequenced in a study of graft-versus-host responses after intestinal transplantation. The repertoire was sequenced with immunoSEQ multiplex PCR; TCRdb's copy has only in-frame clones and lacks some. The sample carries around 12,000 clones, 93% recorded once. This specimen consisted of PBMCs, obtained around 3 years after intestinal transplantation. Every receptor here comes from a human patient who received an intestinal transplant, so some T cells may come from the graft donor.

This clone was recorded once. DNA for the CDR3: TGTGCCACCCTAGCGGGGATGTACAATGAGCAGTTCTTC. Its protein product is CATLAGMYNEQFF. The chain employs TRBV6-5 and TRBJ2-1; 9 positions match TRBD2. Germline trimming cut 10 bases from V and 4 bases from J; bases unmatched to any gene: 5. CDR3 length: 13 amino acids. Germline CDR1 and CDR2: MNHEY and SVGAGI.

The chain carries TRBV9 and TRBJ1-3; a possible D gene is TRBD1 (5 bases). V lost 4 bases to trimming and J lost 8 bases, with 16 bases between them. The CDR3 covers 14 residues. Germline CDR1 is SGDLS and CDR2 is YYNGEE. The CDR3 sequence is CASSPRDGWDTIYF. The CDR3 DNA reads TGTGCCAGCAGCCCCCGGGACGGCTGGGACACCATATATTTT.

This clone showed up just once. This chain connects TRBV18 to TRBJ2-7; D not certain. CDR3 length equals 14 residues. Looked up from germline, CDR1 is KGHSH and CDR2 is LQKENI. Trimming pared 2 bases from V and 2 bases from J, leaving 10 bases between. The CDR3 nucleotides read TGTGCCAGCTCACCAAGGGATACCCCCTACGAGCAGTACTTC. This gives the protein CASSPRDTPYEQYF.

The chain has TRBV4-1 and TRBJ1-1; 8 nucleotides line up with TRBD1. Germline V CDR1 and CDR2: MGHRA, YSYEKL. The V and J ends lost 1 base and 4 bases, in that order; junction bases with no gene match: 11. The CDR3 runs 17 residues. The CDR3 nucleotides read TGCGCCAGCAGCCAAGGGACAGGGCTCTTTTTGGGCACTGAAGCTTTCTTT. This encodes CASSQGTGLFLGTEAFF.

V gene TRBV5-1 combines with J gene TRBJ2-7, with 10 positions matching TRBD1. The CDR3 loop spans 14 amino acids. CDR1 SGHRS and CDR2 YFSETQ come from the germline V gene. Unmatched junction bases numbered 7, after V lost 4 bases and J lost 6 bases. As DNA, the CDR3 is TGCGCCAGCAGCCAGGGACAGGGGTTGGGCGAGCAGTACTTC. It yields the protein CASSQGQGLGEQYF.

This clone was seen only a few times. The chain combines TRBV6-1 with TRBJ1-4; D not certain. V lost 0 bases and J lost 10, with 12 bases in between. The CDR3 is made up of 14 amino acids. Looked up from germline, CDR1 is MNHNS and CDR2 is SASEGT. For the CDR3, the DNA is TGTGCCAGCAGTGAAGCGGGAAGGCTTGGAAAACTGTTTTTT. It yields the protein CASSEAGRLGKLFF.

The chain recombines TRBV5-4 with TRBJ1-3; the D is unclear. Germline-derived CDR1 and CDR2 are SGHNT and YYREEE (reference sequence). This CDR3 spans 16 amino acids. The germline V and J ends were trimmed by 1 base and 4 bases, with 15 bases remaining between them. CDR3 region: CASSLSGGLGGNTIYF. The CDR3 DNA sequence: TGTGCCAGCAGCTTGAGCGGCGGCCTGGGGGGAAACACCATATATTTT.

Only a few counts were recorded for this clone. The chain employs TRBV10-3 and TRBJ1-6, with D possibly matching TRBD1 (6 bases). This CDR3 spans 11 amino acids. Germline V lookup: CDR1 ENHRY, CDR2 SYGVKD. The ends were cut back, 10 bases at V and 14 bases at J, with 15 bases in the middle. The CDR3 DNA reads as TGTGCCACCACGGACGGGACAACCCTCCACTTT. Amino acids: CATTDGTTLHF.

The chain couples TRBV7-3 to TRBJ2-7; weak D call: TRBD1 (7 bases). In germline, CDR1 is SGHTA, CDR2 FQGTGA. CDR3 length: 13 amino acids. V dropped 6 bases and J dropped 3 bases, with 12 bases sitting between them. The CDR3 DNA is TGTGCCAGCAGGCGACAGGGAGGCTACGAGCAGTACTTC. This gives the protein CASRRQGGYEQYF.

In its sample, this clone was seen once. V is TRBV11-2 and J is TRBJ2-2; D is unclear. Germline CDR1 and CDR2: SGHAT and FQNNGV. V lost 1 base, J lost 5 bases, and 2 bases lay in between. This CDR3 comprises 12 residues. The CDR3 loop reads CASSLGTGELFF. The CDR3 DNA is TGTGCCAGCAGCTTAGGGACCGGGGAGCTGTTTTTT.

The chain has TRBV9 and TRBJ2-5; no clear D. CDR3 size: 13 residues. CDR1 is SGDLS, CDR2 YYNGEE, per germline. V lost 0 bases, J lost 3 bases, and 6 bases lay in between. The CDR3 loop reads CASSVGPEETQYF. CDR3 DNA sequence: TGTGCCAGCAGCGTAGGACCGGAAGAGACCCAGTACTTC. The full variable domain, rest sourced from reference TRBV9 and TRBJ2-5, is DSGVTQTPKHLITATGQRVTLRCSPRSGDLSVYWYQQSLDQGLQFLIQYYNGEERAKGNILERFSAQQFPDLHSELNLSSLELGDSALYFCASSVGPEETQYFGPGTRLLVL.

The rearrangement joins TRBV2 to TRBJ2-5; D not certain. This CDR3 region has 12 residues. Looked up from germline, CDR1 is SNHLY and CDR2 is FYNNEI. The ends were cut back, 7 bases at V and 0 bases at J, with 6 bases in the middle. In DNA, the CDR3 is TGTGCCAGCACTGGGTACCAAGAGACCCAGTACTTC. Translation: CASTGYQETQYF.

The genes are TRBV27 and TRBJ2-3; D not certain. The germline V gene encodes CDR1 MNHEY and CDR2 SMNVEV (reference sequence). The CDR3 totals 16 residues. V was trimmed by 6 bases and J by 3 bases, leaving 19 bases between them. The CDR3 protein is CASSPRVGVTTDTQYF. CDR3 bases: TGTGCCAGCAGCCCCCGTGTTGGAGTAACGACAGATACGCAGTATTTT.

This chain joins TRBV6-6 and TRBJ1-5; D is unclear. This CDR3 contains 14 residues. The V end was cut by 0 bases, the J end by 9 bases, with 12 bases between. Germline V lookup: CDR1 MNHNY, CDR2 SVGAGI (reference sequence). The CDR3 region is CASSYSEDVGPQHF. The CDR3 nucleotides read TGTGCCAGCAGTTACTCGGAGGATGTTGGGCCCCAGCATTTT.

This chain joins TRBV7-3 and TRBJ2-3, with TRBD2 matching over 7 bases. V gave up 3 bases and J gave up 2 bases; unmatched junction bases: 5. The CDR3 covers 15 residues. Germline-derived CDR1 and CDR2 are SGHTA and FQGTGA. CDR3 loop: CASSFGGGHTDTQYF. Here the CDR3 DNA reads TGTGCCAGCAGCTTCGGCGGGGGTCACACAGATACGCAGTATTTT.

Regarding this clone: One end of the junction fails to match germline, which may point to a read error. The rearrangement links TRBV7-7 to TRBJ1-4; TRBD1 matches 7 bases. The CDR3 loop spans 15 amino acids. Germline CDR1 reads SSHAT; CDR2 reads FNYEAQ (reference sequence). CDR3 protein: CASSRRGGLDEKLFF. The CDR3 DNA is TGTGCTAGCAGCCGCAGGGGGGGACTAGATGAAAAACTGTTTTTT.

This clone came up once. The chain links TRBV7-6 to TRBJ1-4; 8 nucleotides align to TRBD1. The junction had 9 bases not matched to a gene; V was cut back by 5 bases and J by 7 bases. The CDR3 consists of 15 residues. Germline CDR1 reads SGHVS; CDR2 reads FNYEAQ. The CDR3 region has the DNA TGTGCCAGCAGCCCGGGACAGGCGCGTAGTGAAAAACTGTTTTTT. As protein: CASSPGQARSEKLFF.

This chain connects TRBV6-5 to TRBJ1-4, with D possibly TRBD1 on 5 matching bases. CDR1 is MNHEY, CDR2 SVGAGI, per germline. The V end lost 2 bases, the J end lost 3 bases, and 10 bases lay between the germline ends. The CDR3 sequence is 15 residues long. The CDR3 DNA is TGTGCCAGCAGTTACCGGGGGTTGGCTAATGAAAAACTGTTTTTT. Residues: CASSYRGLANEKLFF.